Shown below are 5 T cell receptor beta chains from a single sample sequenced in a study of T cell responses to AZD1222 COVID-19 vaccine. The method was immunoSEQ multiplex PCR; TCRdb's version includes in-frame clones alone and lacks a portion of them. Here the sample spans around 50,000 clones, around 86% being singletons. The sequences come from peripheral blood, collected on day 0 of AZD1222 vaccination. Every receptor here comes from an adult in good health.

The gene calls are TRBV28 and TRBJ1-2; D gene unclear. CDR3 length: 12 amino acids. Germline V gene sequence: CDR1 MDHEN, CDR2 SYDVKM. The V end was cut by 2 bases, the J end by 2 bases, with 3 bases between. CDR3 residues: CASSLRNYGYTF. Here the CDR3 DNA reads TGTGCCAGCAGTTTAAGGAACTATGGCTACACCTTC.

This sequence joins TRBV4-2 and TRBJ1-4; 7 nucleotides match TRBD1. The CDR3 length is 15 residues. Germline assignment: CDR1 LGHNA and CDR2 YNFKEQ. Trimming cost V 4 bases and J 2 bases; bases outside gene matches: 4. The CDR3 DNA reads as TGTGCCAGCAGCCGGCCGGGACAGACTAATGAAAAACTGTTTTTT. Its protein product is CASSRPGQTNEKLFF.

J is TRBJ1-2 and V is TRBV27, with D maybe TRBD1 (6 bases). This CDR3 is 15 amino acids long. Between the trimmed V and J ends, which lost 6 bases and 4 bases, there was a span of 18 bases. Germline CDR1 MNHEY, CDR2 SMNVEV (reference sequence). DNA of the CDR3: TGTGCCAGCAGCCCGACTTGGGGGCTGGTCTATGGCTACACCTTC. This gives the protein CASSPTWGLVYGYTF.

The chain recombines TRBV6-4 with TRBJ2-6; no firm D call. Germline V CDR1 and CDR2: MRHNA, SNTAGT. This CDR3 has 14 residues. Between the trimmed V and J ends, which lost 7 bases and 0 bases, there was a span of 7 bases. The CDR3 DNA follows: TGTGCCAGCACCCTAAGCTCTGGGGCCAACGTCCTGACTTTC. It yields the protein CASTLSSGANVLTF.

The chain employs TRBV7-6 and TRBJ1-1; D unresolved. CDR1 SGHVS and CDR2 FNYEAQ come from the germline V gene. Deletions cut 0 bases from V and 5 bases from J, with 16 bases between. The length of the CDR3 is 16 residues. CDR3: CASSLAAGGFGTEAFF. CDR3 DNA sequence: TGTGCCAGCAGCTTAGCAGCCGGAGGATTTGGGACTGAAGCTTTCTTT.